Sequencing of this T cell receptor (beta chain) was carried out in a study of blood T cell repertoires in COVID-19. Across the study: Acute and convalescent COVID-19 specimens originated in the United States, Italy and Spain. T cells, B-cell-depleted T cells, or PBMCs provided the cDNA or gDNA that served as material.

Per the study methods: Reference gene primer amplification yielded estimated nucleated cell counts. The assay was immunoSEQ multiplex PCR, and TCRdb's table has in-frame clones only and misses some. The DNA was the basis for D and trimming; V, J and clone size are from that table. The repertoire has around 250,000 clones, more than 65% of them found once; the top ten carry 2.5% to 3.5%. This clone was counted a single time. Deletions cut 3 bases from V and 4 bases from J, with 6 bases between. CDR1 is MNHEY, CDR2 SVGEGT, per germline. The CDR3 is 12 amino acids. The rearrangement joins TRBV6-2 or TRBV6-3 to TRBJ1-1; D is uncertain. This clonotype was sampled from a woman aged 18-30 years with acute or convalescent COVID-19. Sequencing was done on a sample of peripheral blood. The CDR3 region is CASSYGSTEAFF. CDR3 sequence (DNA): TGTGCCAGCAGTTATGGGAGCACTGAAGCTTTCTTT.